These T cell receptor beta chains were read from a single sample in a study of human T cells and chemical hapten exposure. Each CDR3 protein is one row after TCRdb ran MiXCR on the RACE reads. The sample has 52,000 or so distinct CDR3 sequences, roughly 9.8% seen once. The specimen was whole blood, collected in connection with sensitization to the hapten diphenylcyclopropenone (DPC). The receptors derive from a man in his forties with alopecia areata. Some clones in this sample may be carry-over from other donors' samples. The CDR3 runs from the conserved cysteine through the conserved F or W. The D gene is left open where the match is weak. Some rows have no size entry. The others give once, few or many, or a class for an expanded clone.

TRBV4-2,TRBD2,few,TRBJ2-6,CASSQGGGSGANVLTF,TGTGCCAGCAGCCAAGGGGGGGGCTCTGGGGCCAACGTCCTGACTTTC
TRBV29-1,-,many,TRBJ1-1,CSVREGATEAFF,TGCAGCGTTCGGGAAGGGGCGACTGAAGCTTTCTTT
TRBV9,-,-,TRBJ2-3,CASSPVGTDTQYF,TGTGCCAGCAGCCCAGTGGGGACAGATACGCAGTATTTT
TRBV12-3/TRBV12-4,TRBD2,many,TRBJ2-7,CASSSSGSVGEQYF,TGTGCCAGCAGTTCTAGCGGGAGTGTTGGTGAGCAGTACTTC
TRBV10-3,-,few,TRBJ2-7,CAISSLGDEQYF,TGTGCCATCAGCTCCCTCGGGGACGAGCAGTACTTC
TRBV20-1,TRBD2,many,TRBJ2-5,CSARDPLAGVYQETQYF,TGCAGTGCTAGAGATCCCCTTGCGGGAGTTTACCAAGAGACCCAGTACTTC
TRBV3-1,-,-,TRBJ2-3,CAVRASYTDTQYF,TGTGCCGTTAGGGCTAGCTACACAGATACGCAGTATTTT
TRBV6-5,-,few,TRBJ1-1,CASSYGGGTEAFF,TGTGCCAGCAGTTACGGCGGCGGTACTGAAGCTTTCTTT
TRBV28,-,-,TRBJ2-5,CASSPVGLANPSRTQYF,TGTGCCAGCAGTCCCGTTGGTCTAGCGAACCCATCCAGGACCCAGTACTTC
TRBV6-4,-,-,TRBJ1-1,CASSLERNTEAFF,TGTGCCAGCAGTTTGGAGAGGAACACTGAAGCTTTCTTT
TRBV7-9,-,many,TRBJ2-5,CASSLSVGRETQYF,TGTGCCAGCAGCTTATCGGTCGGTCGGGAGACCCAGTACTTC
TRBV29-1,TRBD2,few,TRBJ2-1,CSVGILAGGPGSEQFF,TGCAGCGTGGGCATCTTAGCGGGAGGGCCGGGTAGTGAGCAGTTCTTC
TRBV5-4,TRBD1,many,TRBJ1-2,CASSLSETGIYGYTF,TGTGCCAGCAGCTTGTCTGAGACAGGGATATATGGCTACACCTTC
TRBV12-3/TRBV12-4,-,few,TRBJ2-2,CASSLVGQAPEELFF,TGTGCCAGCAGTTTAGTTGGGCAGGCGCCCGAGGAGCTGTTTTTT
TRBV2,-,few,TRBJ2-2,CASRAGSTTGELFF,TGTGCCAGCAGGGCCGGGAGCACCACCGGGGAGCTGTTTTTT
TRBV28,TRBD1,-,TRBJ2-7,CVSTTGVYEQYF,TGTGTCAGCACCACAGGGGTTTACGAGCAGTACTTC